A selection of T cell receptor beta chains follows, all from one sample in a study of blood T cell repertoires in COVID-19. Sequenced by immunoSEQ multiplex PCR; TCRdb stores in-frame clones only, minus some. The sample carries roughly 100,000 clones, about 76% recorded once. Material for sequencing was peripheral blood. Every receptor here comes from a man older than 75 with acute or convalescent COVID-19. The conserved cysteine and the conserved F or W are not part of the CDR3 here.

v_gene: TRBV7-6
CDR3aa: ASYQPGRNTEAF

v_gene: TRBV6-5
CDR3aa: ASKRDSLNTEAF

v_gene: TRBV7-2
CDR3aa: ASRYNRGGYGYT

v_gene: TRBV25-1
CDR3aa: ASSPGTGLAGHHEQY

v_gene: TRBV11-3
CDR3aa: ASSPNTGELF

v_gene: TRBV7-2
CDR3aa: ASSLGEEGSGYGYT

v_gene: TRBV6-6
CDR3aa: ASSRRDRGPYEQY

v_gene: TRBV19
CDR3aa: ASSSYTGGNTEAF

v_gene: TRBV7-9
CDR3aa: ASSFGQAINEQY

v_gene: TRBV28
CDR3aa: ASEIGAGGATEAF

v_gene: TRBV10-3
CDR3aa: AISPGQGGNQPQH

v_gene: TRBV19
CDR3aa: ASSGGLTGELF

v_gene: TRBV6-5
CDR3aa: ASSSNRVGLQEQY

v_gene: TRBV12-5
CDR3aa: ASGLAAGTPFNEQY

v_gene: TRBV6-5
CDR3aa: ASSPGDYGYT

v_gene: TRBV2
CDR3aa: ASSEVLAGTGELF

v_gene: TRBV11-2
CDR3aa: ASSSNGGGQY

v_gene: TRBV6-1
CDR3aa: ASSEGTSGYNEQF

v_gene: TRBV5-1
CDR3aa: ASSLEGTGQGIGQF

v_gene: TRBV27
CDR3aa: ASSPRTGVSTDTQY

v_gene: TRBV11-1
CDR3aa: ASSFQGVYTEAF

v_gene: TRBV5-1
CDR3aa: ASNVRGQGSPLH

v_gene: TRBV28
CDR3aa: ASRPRDRYEQY

v_gene: TRBV6-5
CDR3aa: ASSYSAGSPLH

v_gene: TRBV7-2
CDR3aa: ASSLGGRGISYEQY

v_gene: TRBV19
CDR3aa: ASSKGGPQPQH

v_gene: TRBV29-1
CDR3aa: SVEEAGGVNEQF

v_gene: TRBV5-6
CDR3aa: ASSRRTGYNFNYGYT

v_gene: TRBV15
CDR3aa: ATSRDRGQGARAYEKLF

v_gene: TRBV19
CDR3aa: ATLGQTNTEAF

v_gene: TRBV7-6
CDR3aa: ASSPGLAGVGRGNEQF

v_gene: TRBV29-1
CDR3aa: SARQGPWTDTQY

v_gene: TRBV6-5
CDR3aa: ASSRGGGEKLF

v_gene: TRBV7-6
CDR3aa: ASSPTVLGGGTEAF

v_gene: TRBV4-3
CDR3aa: ASSQEGRALTEGYT

v_gene: TRBV5-1
CDR3aa: ASSRTSGNTGELF

v_gene: TRBV6-5
CDR3aa: ASSYYSLNTEAF

v_gene: TRBV5-1
CDR3aa: ASSLALSVTLGTGELF

v_gene: TRBV6-2/TRBV6-3
CDR3aa: ASSSQGTVRTEAF

v_gene: TRBV10-3
CDR3aa: AISHTSGVTDTQY

v_gene: TRBV7-9
CDR3aa: ASSLESEDGYT